Sequencing of this TCR beta chain was carried out in a study of T cell responses to AZD1222 COVID-19 vaccine. V lost 4 bases to trimming and J lost 5 bases, with 14 bases between them. The CDR3 totals 15 residues. CDR1 and CDR2 (germline): KGHDR, SFDVKD. The protocol was immunoSEQ multiplex PCR, while the TCRdb copy is restricted to in-frame clones and leaves out a portion. Of more than 95,000 clones in the sample, roughly 93% were seen once. The chain carries TRBV24-1 and TRBJ2-1; TRBD1 or TRBD2 may be the D gene (5 bases each). The receptor was derived from an adult in good health. This material consisted of peripheral blood, taken on day 0 of AZD1222 vaccination. CDR3 sequence: CATSEGASWDNEQFF. CDR3 DNA: TGTGCCACCAGTGAAGGGGCTAGCTGGGACAATGAGCAGTTCTTC.